This T cell receptor (beta chain) was profiled in a study of cytomegalovirus exposure and HLA in healthy donors. The study ran its PCR with 60 Vbeta and 13 Jbeta primers. Sequenced by immunoSEQ multiplex PCR; TCRdb stores in-frame clones only, minus some. This sample's table has more than 55,000 clones. About this clone: Antigen specificity is unknown.

The study, taken as a whole, reports: Analysis was carried out at a later point, and it linked a missense DCLRE1C variant to TCR beta V- and J-gene trimming. Specific recognition of CMV antigens was confirmed in vitro for a few chains (all CMV-associated).

This TCR came from a woman aged 40-49 years in good health and CMV-seropositive. Input material: PBMCs.

CDR3 amino acids: CASSDPSGQGGDSYTF. For the CDR3, the DNA is TGCGCCAGCAGCGATCCCTCAGGGCAGGGCGGTGACAGCTACACCTTC. The V and J genes are TRBV5-1 and TRBJ1-2, with a tentative D call TRBD1 (5 bases). V lost 4 bases to trimming and J lost 9 bases, with 25 bases between them. The CDR3 length is 16 residues. Germline V gene data show CDR1 as SGHRS and CDR2 as YFSETQ.